A selection of T cell receptor beta chains follows, all from one sample in a study of metastatic and nonmetastatic thyroid tumors. TCRdb re-called the PCR reads through MiXCR. The profile shows around 89,000 clones, under 15% of them singletons. Specimen: blood. Receptors originate from a female donor with papillary thyroid cancer or a benign thyroid nodule (not recorded which). Some clones in this sample may be carry-over from other donors' samples. Each CDR3 is given without its conserved first and last residue. Expanded clones get a size class; other rows say once, few or many, or leave the size out.

>TRBJ1-2|TRBV30|.
AWNKGLDYVHT
>TRBJ2-5|TRBV7-2|many
ASTFSGGAETQY
>TRBJ2-7|TRBV12-3/TRBV12-4|many
ASRLTSGGAYEQY
>TRBJ2-7|TRBV20-1|many
SVRLAGGPDEQY
>TRBJ1-4|TRBV27|many
ASSSSTGRNEKLF
>TRBJ1-5|TRBV12-3/TRBV12-4|many
ASSFSTGGVEPQH
>TRBJ2-1|TRBV3-1|many
ASSQAVVRVEDEQF
>TRBJ2-3|TRBV28|many
ASRPSGTTLGTDTQY
>TRBJ2-3|TRBV5-1|many
ASSFRDTRADTQY
>TRBJ2-1|TRBV7-9|many
ASSLQYNEQF
>TRBJ1-1|TRBV18|many
ASSLPFENTEAF
>TRBJ1-1|TRBV7-3|many
ASSLTLNTEAF
>TRBJ1-2|TRBV6-1|many
ASSEDLNVGNYGYT
>TRBJ2-7|TRBV3-1|many
ASSQEGGSSYEQY
>TRBJ2-7|TRBV7-9|many
ASGGGTKYYEQY
>TRBJ2-7|TRBV12-3/TRBV12-4|many
ASSLGEVGEQY
>TRBJ2-5|TRBV19|many
ASSILAEQETQY
>TRBJ2-4|TRBV4-1|.
ASSQEDRGRPNSRPKNIQY
>TRBJ1-2|TRBV2|.
AIHRGQLDYGYT
>TRBJ2-7|TRBV19|many
ASSIADRVYEQY
>TRBJ1-3|TRBV20-1|many
SATGQGLGNTIY
>TRBJ1-5|TRBV15|many
ATSRDRSRSNQPQH
>TRBJ2-7|TRBV28|many
ASSPAGPGEQY
>TRBJ2-7|TRBV11-2|many
ASSLVGTGDYEQY
>TRBJ1-5|TRBV6-1|many
ASSRNSDGSNQPQH